This T cell receptor beta chain was captured by sequencing in a study of graft-versus-host responses after intestinal transplantation. CDR1 is MGHRA and CDR2 is YSYEKL in the germline V gene. CDR3 length: 15 residues. The ends were cut back, 0 bases at V and 4 bases at J, with 12 bases in the middle. A word on this clone: The antigen is undetermined.

Sequencing was performed with immunoSEQ multiplex PCR; in TCRdb, only in-frame clones are kept and a portion is missing. The sample holds 80,000 to 100,000 clones, 90% to 95% seen once. V and J are TRBV4-1 and TRBJ2-5, with D possibly being TRBD1 (5 bases). The sample in question was unstimulated CD4+ T cells sorted from spleen or lymph node cells, obtained before transplant. This clonotype was obtained from a human donor who was the organ donor for an intestinal transplant. CDR3 nucleotides: TGCGCCAGCAGCCAAGAAGGGGCCAGCCGAGAGACCCAGTACTTC. This codes for CASSQEGASRETQYF.